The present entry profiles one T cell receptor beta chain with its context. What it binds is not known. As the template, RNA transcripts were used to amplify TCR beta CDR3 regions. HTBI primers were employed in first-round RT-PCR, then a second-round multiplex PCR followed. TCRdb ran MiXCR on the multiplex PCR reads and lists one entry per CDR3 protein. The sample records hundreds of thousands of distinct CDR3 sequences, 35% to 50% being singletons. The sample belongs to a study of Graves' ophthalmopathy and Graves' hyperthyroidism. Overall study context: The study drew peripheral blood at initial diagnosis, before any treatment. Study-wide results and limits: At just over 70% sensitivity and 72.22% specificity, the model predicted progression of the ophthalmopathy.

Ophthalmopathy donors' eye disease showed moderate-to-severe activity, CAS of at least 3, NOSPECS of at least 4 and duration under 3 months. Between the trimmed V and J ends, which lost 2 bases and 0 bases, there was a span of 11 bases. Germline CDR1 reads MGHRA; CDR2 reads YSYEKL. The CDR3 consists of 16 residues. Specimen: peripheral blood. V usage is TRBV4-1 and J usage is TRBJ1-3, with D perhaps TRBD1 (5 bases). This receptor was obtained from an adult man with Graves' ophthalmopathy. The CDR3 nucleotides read TGCGCCAGCAGCCAACCCGCGGGGGGCTCTGGAAACACCATATATTTT. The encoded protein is CASSQPAGGSGNTIYF.